The 25 T cell receptor beta chains below were found in one sample sequenced in a study of T cell responses to AZD1222 COVID-19 vaccine. Only in-frame clones appear in the TCRdb table, and some are missing; sequencing was by immunoSEQ multiplex PCR. This sample yields some 130,000 clones, of which roughly 82% are seen a single time; over 4% belongs to the top ten. Sample: peripheral blood, taken on day 0 of AZD1222 vaccination. These receptors all come from an adult in good health.

The chain couples TRBV28 to TRBJ1-6, with TRBD1 identical over 9 bases. The V gene end was trimmed by 1 base and the J gene end by 10 bases; junction bases not matched to a gene: 8. This CDR3 is built from 16 residues. Germline-derived CDR1 and CDR2 are MDHEN and SYDVKM. The CDR3 coding sequence is TGTGCCAGCAGTTTATCGGTCGGGACAGGGTACTCACCCCTCCACTTT. Residues: CASSLSVGTGYSPLHF.

As regards this clone: One end of the junction fails to match germline, which may point to a read error. The chain employs TRBV6-5 and TRBJ2-7; a weak D match, TRBD1 (6 bases). The germline gives CDR1 MNHEY, CDR2 SVGAGI. The CDR3 sequence is 10 residues long. In DNA form, the CDR3 reads TGTGCCCGCAGGGGTGGCGAGCAGTACTTC. Translation: CARRGGEQYF.

V and J are TRBV5-1 and TRBJ1-4, with TRBD1 as a possible D gene (5 bases). This CDR3 spans 14 amino acids. Trimming took 2 bases from V and 5 from J, leaving 10 bases between them. CDR1 is SGHRS and CDR2 is YFSETQ in the germline V gene. CDR3 sequence reads: CASSFDSFNEKLFF. The CDR3, as DNA: TGCGCCAGCAGCTTCGACAGTTTCAATGAAAAACTGTTTTTT.

V usage is TRBV5-6 and J usage is TRBJ1-2, with 7 bases identical to TRBD1. The CDR3 totals 18 residues. The germline gives CDR1 SGHDT, CDR2 YYEEEE. The V gene end was trimmed by 4 bases and the J gene end by 4 bases; junction bases not matched to a gene: 19. CDR3 sequence (DNA): TGTGCCAGCAGCGTGACAGGGTCGGCCTGGGGGGGTTCCTATGGCTACACCTTC. It translates to CASSVTGSAWGGSYGYTF.

The table lists this clone with a count of one. The chain employs TRBV28 and TRBJ1-5, with D possibly TRBD1 on 5 matching bases. The germline V gene encodes CDR1 MDHEN and CDR2 SYDVKM. V shed 2 bases and J shed 4 bases, with 12 bases lying between them. CDR3 length: 15 residues. CDR3 bases: TGTGCCAGCAGTTTACTAGCAGGGAGGAATCAGCCCCAGCATTTT. Amino acid sequence: CASSLLAGRNQPQHF.

The chain joins TRBV5-6 to TRBJ2-7; 11 nucleotides align to TRBD1. V shed 4 bases, J shed 4 bases, and the junction held 7 bases outside the gene matches. Germline loops: CDR1 SGHDT, CDR2 YYEEEE. The length of the CDR3 is 15 residues. This CDR3 reads CASSPGTGGGYEQYF. The CDR3 DNA sequence: TGTGCCAGCAGCCCAGGGACAGGGGGTGGTTACGAGCAGTACTTC.

The chain employs TRBV4-1 and TRBJ2-6; 9 nucleotides line up with TRBD2. The V gene end was trimmed by 0 bases and the J gene end by 3 bases; junction bases not matched to a gene: 9. This CDR3 spans 19 amino acids. The germline V gene encodes CDR1 MGHRA and CDR2 YSYEKL. CDR3 coding DNA: TGCGCCAGCAGCCAAGAAATTCCCGCGGGGGGGCTTGGGGCCAACGTCCTGACTTTC. This gives the protein CASSQEIPAGGLGANVLTF.

The V and J genes are TRBV27 and TRBJ1-5; D remains unclear. The CDR3 loop spans 15 amino acids. Between the trimmed V and J ends, which lost 5 bases and 5 bases, there was a span of 16 bases. Germline V gene sequence: CDR1 MNHEY, CDR2 SMNVEV (reference sequence). CDR3 loop: CASSPARRSDQPQHF. The CDR3 nucleotides read TGTGCCAGCAGTCCCGCCCGTAGAAGCGATCAGCCCCAGCATTTT.

The chain links TRBV6-6 to TRBJ1-1; D unclear. Germline V gene lookup returns CDR1 MNHNY and CDR2 SVGAGI (reference sequence). The CDR3 has 13 residues. The germline V and J ends were trimmed by 0 bases and 3 bases, with 5 bases remaining between them. The CDR3 region has the DNA TGTGCCAGCAGTTACTCGCTGGACACTGAAGCTTTCTTT. Translating gives CASSYSLDTEAFF.

Here the CDR3 DNA reads TGCAGCGTTGGGGGGTCGGGCACTGAAGCTTTCTTT. Translating it yields CSVGGSGTEAFF. The chain links TRBV29-1 to TRBJ1-1; D is perhaps TRBD1 (5 bases). This CDR3 has 12 residues. The germline gives CDR1 SQVTM, CDR2 ANQGSEA. V was pared by 4 bases and J by 4 bases, with 10 bases between.

This clone was seen just once. The gene calls are TRBV6-2 or TRBV6-3 and TRBJ1-2; D is uncertain. V dropped 0 bases and J dropped 3 bases, with 17 bases sitting between them. The germline gives CDR1 MNHEY, CDR2 SVGEGT. The CDR3 loop spans 17 amino acids. The CDR3 region is CASSYSIWSTVDYGYTF. The CDR3 bases are TGTGCCAGCAGTTACTCGATATGGAGCACAGTGGACTATGGCTACACCTTC.

The chain carries TRBV5-1 and TRBJ1-1; possible D gene TRBD1, 6 bases. This CDR3 is built from 11 residues. Germline loops: CDR1 SGHRS, CDR2 YFSETQ. V dropped 1 base and J dropped 11 bases, with 9 bases sitting between them. CDR3 in amino acids: CASSLTGMAFF. The CDR3, as DNA: TGCGCCAGCAGCTTGACAGGGATGGCTTTCTTT.

The chain employs TRBV2 and TRBJ2-1; D not certain. CDR1 SNHLY and CDR2 FYNNEI come from the germline V gene. This CDR3 is 13 amino acids long. The V end lost 5 bases, the J end lost 2 bases, and 7 bases lay between the germline ends. This CDR3 is CASSSIPYNEQFF. The CDR3 DNA follows: TGTGCCAGCAGTTCAATACCCTACAATGAGCAGTTCTTC.

This clone was counted between two and nine times. V usage is TRBV6-2 or TRBV6-3 and J usage is TRBJ1-6; D gene unclear. CDR3 length equals 19 residues. The V end lost 0 bases, the J end lost 0 bases, and 15 bases lay between the germline ends. Germline V gives CDR1 MNHEY, CDR2 SVGEGT. CDR3 sequence reads: CASSYSLGEGSSYNSPLHF. The CDR3 nucleotides are TGTGCCAGCAGTTACTCGCTTGGGGAGGGAAGCTCCTATAATTCACCCCTCCACTTT.

The chain links TRBV2 to TRBJ1-2; TRBD1 matches at 9 bases. J gave up 8 bases and V 6 bases, and 13 bases lay outside the gene matches. The CDR3 extends over 15 amino acids. The germline gives CDR1 SNHLY, CDR2 FYNNEI. CDR3 loop: CASSENRGLVYGYTF. The CDR3 nucleotides are TGTGCCAGCAGCGAAAACAGGGGGCTAGTCTACGGCTACACCTTC.

The rearrangement joins TRBV6-5 to TRBJ2-5, with D perhaps TRBD2 (5 bases). Deletions cut 6 bases from V and 4 bases from J, with 12 bases between. The CDR3 loop spans 13 amino acids. Germline V gives CDR1 MNHEY, CDR2 SVGAGI. CDR3 protein: CASRVVRGETQYF. In DNA, the CDR3 is TGTGCCAGCAGAGTCGTTCGGGGAGAGACCCAGTACTTC.

The V call is TRBV6-5, the J call TRBJ1-1; 8 nucleotides align to TRBD1. Germline V gene sequence: CDR1 MNHEY, CDR2 SVGAGI. This CDR3 is 15 amino acids long. Trimming at V came to 8 bases and at J to 1 base, leaving 9 bases not matched to a gene. CDR3 region: CASHRGQAENTEAFF. CDR3 in DNA: TGTGCCAGCCACAGGGGACAGGCTGAGAACACTGAAGCTTTCTTT.

This sequence joins TRBV28 and TRBJ2-7; TRBD1 matches 9 bases. Trimming took 8 bases from V and 6 from J; bases not matched to a gene: 14. Germline CDR1 and CDR2: MDHEN and SYDVKM. The CDR3 has 15 amino acids. CDR3 residues: CASGGSGTGSGEQYF. CDR3 nucleotide sequence: TGTGCCAGCGGTGGGTCCGGGACAGGGAGCGGCGAGCAGTACTTC. Full variable domain (rest looked up from reference TRBV28 and TRBJ2-7): DVKVTQSSRYLVKRTGEKVFLECVQDMDHENMFWYRQDPGLGLRLIYFSYDVKMKEKGDIPEGYSVSREKKERFSLILESASTNQTSMYLCASGGSGTGSGEQYFGPGTRLTVT.

The gene calls are TRBV5-1 and TRBJ2-3; 8 positions match TRBD1. CDR1 and CDR2 from the germline V gene are SGHRS and YFSETQ. The CDR3 covers 15 residues. The junction had 7 bases not matched to a gene; V was cut back by 4 bases and J by 3 bases. This CDR3 reads CASSVQGVQTDTQYF. CDR3 bases: TGCGCCAGCAGCGTACAGGGGGTCCAGACAGATACGCAGTATTTT.

This clone was observed once. The DNA of the CDR3 is TGCAGCGCCCGACTAGCGGGGTTATACAATGAGCAGTTCTTC. It specifies CSARLAGLYNEQFF. The V call is TRBV29-1, the J call TRBJ2-1; 11 nucleotides match TRBD2. V was clipped by 7 bases and J by 4 bases; unmatched bases: 6. The CDR3 spans 14 residues. Germline V gene data show CDR1 as SQVTM and CDR2 as ANQGSEA.

The rearrangement links TRBV6-5 to TRBJ1-2; 8 nucleotides match TRBD1. This CDR3 is 13 amino acids long. The germline V gene encodes CDR1 MNHEY and CDR2 SVGAGI. V was pared by 7 bases and J by 7 bases, with 8 bases of the junction left unmatched. The CDR3 sequence is CASTSGDRSGYTF. As DNA, the CDR3 is TGTGCCAGCACCTCGGGGGACAGGTCTGGCTACACCTTC.

The chain has TRBV5-6 and TRBJ2-2, with TRBD2 matching over 8 bases. This CDR3 is built from 15 residues. From germline, CDR1 is SGHDT and CDR2 YYEEEE. Trimming cost V 4 bases and J 6 bases; bases outside gene matches: 8. The CDR3 protein is CASSPGGAGAGELFF. CDR3 nucleotides: TGTGCCAGCAGCCCCGGGGGGGCAGGGGCCGGGGAGCTGTTTTTT.

The genes are TRBV19 and TRBJ2-2; D might be TRBD1 or TRBD2, each matching 5 bases. The V end lost 1 base, the J end lost 1 base, and 13 bases lay between the germline ends. CDR3 length: 17 residues. Germline-derived CDR1 and CDR2 are LNHDA and SQIVND (reference sequence). The chain's CDR3 is CASSIGGLGVNTGELFF. DNA of the CDR3: TGTGCCAGTAGTATAGGAGGGCTAGGGGTGAACACCGGGGAGCTGTTTTTT.

This chain joins TRBV6-2 or TRBV6-3 and TRBJ2-1; 10 bases fit TRBD2. The germline gives CDR1 MNHEY, CDR2 SVGEGT. V shed 6 bases and J 0 bases; nucleotides not matched to a gene: 5. The CDR3 length is 16 residues. DNA for the CDR3: TGTGCCAGCAGCGGACTAGCGGACGGCTCCTACAATGAGCAGTTCTTC. It yields the protein CASSGLADGSYNEQFF.

This clone appeared a few times. The rearrangement uses TRBV28 and TRBJ1-2; 8 bases line up with TRBD1. After removal of 7 bases from V and 8 bases from J, the junction contained 15 bases not matched to a gene. Germline lookup yields CDR1 MDHEN and CDR2 SYDVKM. The CDR3 runs 15 residues. CDR3 region: CASKEWQGALEGYTF. CDR3 DNA: TGTGCCAGCAAGGAATGGCAGGGGGCTTTGGAGGGCTACACCTTC.